This TCR beta chain was documented in a study of blood T cell repertoires in COVID-19. Study background: Sites across the United States, Italy and Spain contributed samples from acute and convalescent COVID-19.

Germline assignment: CDR1 MDHEN and CDR2 SYDVKM. CDR3 length equals 13 residues. As handled by the study authors: Reference gene primer amplification gave nucleated cell count estimates. Produced via immunoSEQ multiplex PCR; TCRdb's table is partial and in-frame only. The DNA was the basis for D and trimming; V, J and clone size are from that table. The sample has 250,000 to 400,000 clones, around 90% seen once. The TCR comes from a woman in her twenties or thirties with COVID-19, enrolled during active disease. Sequenced material: peripheral blood. The chain couples TRBV28 to TRBJ2-5, with 7 positions matching TRBD1. The J call may not be correct, given that the DNA end is closer to TRBJ2-7. CDR3 DNA sequence: TGTGCCAGCACAGACAGGGCCCCCTACGAGCAGTACTTC. Its translation: CASTDRAPYEQYF.